This entry lists 4 T cell receptor beta chains sequenced from one sample in a study of response to subunit inactivated influenza vaccine. A single record per CDR3 protein comes from TCRdb applying MiXCR to the RT-PCR reads. The sample holds some 850,000 distinct CDR3 sequences, around 18% seen once. The source was PBMCs from blood, collected around 5 days after vaccination. All receptors derive from a man between 45 and 60 years old who received an inactivated influenza vaccine.

This clonotype was recorded many times. The rearrangement links TRBV30 to TRBJ2-7, with 9 bases identical to TRBD2. Trimming took 4 bases from V and 3 from J; bases not matched to a gene: 7. The CDR3 loop spans 14 amino acids. The germline gives CDR1 GTSNPN, CDR2 SVGIG (reference sequence). The CDR3 protein is CAWMRTSVNYEQYF. The CDR3 region has the DNA TGTGCCTGGATGCGGACTAGCGTCAACTACGAGCAGTACTTC.

V gene TRBV12-3 or TRBV12-4 combines with J gene TRBJ2-1, with 9 bases lining up with TRBD1. Losses at the gene ends were 1 base for V and 6 bases for J; bases not matched to a gene: 1. CDR3 length: 14 residues. The CDR3, as DNA: TGTGCCAGCAGTTTAGGACAGGGGGTCAATGAGCAGTTCTTC. It yields the protein CASSLGQGVNEQFF.

The chain links TRBV11-2 to TRBJ2-5, with 8 positions matching TRBD1. The length of the CDR3 is 15 residues. The V segment lost 0 bases and the J segment 5 bases; nucleotides outside the gene matches: 5. The V gene's germline CDR1 is SGHAT and CDR2 FQNNGV. In DNA form, the CDR3 reads TGTGCCAGCAGCTTAGAAACAGGGGGTCGGGAGACCCAGTACTTC. Translating it yields CASSLETGGRETQYF.

This clonotype was picked up many times. The chain is built from TRBV20-1 and TRBJ2-1, with 12 bases lining up with TRBD2. CDR3 length: 16 residues. Losses at the gene ends were 5 bases for V and 8 bases for J; bases not matched to a gene: 13. CDR1 DFQATT and CDR2 SNEGSKA come from the germline V gene (reference sequence). CDR3 region: CSARPRLAGGGDEQFF. Here the CDR3 DNA reads TGCAGTGCTCGGCCGCGCCTAGCGGGAGGGGGCGATGAGCAGTTCTTC.